The 25 T cell receptor beta chains below were found in one sample sequenced in a study of glioma-infiltrating T cells. The iRepertoire nested amplicon-rescue multiplex PCR amplified TCR alpha and beta CDR3s from RNA. From the multiplex PCR reads, TCRdb called clonotypes with MiXCR, one entry per CDR3 protein. The table lists some 93,000 distinct CDR3 sequences, 40% of them singletons, with roughly two fifths in the top ten. Sequenced sample: glioma tissue, nonneoplastic brain tissue, or PBMCs (not recorded which). The receptors stem from a human donor with low-grade glioma or glioblastoma, undergoing nonglioma brain surgery, or in good health (not recorded which).

Ten or more counts support this clonotype. This chain connects TRBV19 to TRBJ1-2; D unclear. The CDR3 runs 12 residues. CDR1 and CDR2 from the germline V gene are LNHDA and SQIVND (reference sequence). V gave up 5 bases and J gave up 6 bases, with 10 bases separating them. DNA for the CDR3: TGTGCCAGTAGTGCCAGGATCCATGGCTACACCTTC. This sequence encodes CASSARIHGYTF.

This clonotype was seen at least ten times. The chain employs TRBV20-1 and TRBJ2-7; the match to TRBD2 covers 7 bases. Germline assignment: CDR1 DFQATT and CDR2 SNEGSKA (reference sequence). J gave up 0 bases and V 5 bases, and 10 bases lay outside the gene matches. The CDR3 covers 15 residues. Here the CDR3 DNA reads TGCAGTGCTTTCGACCTAGCGGAAAGCTCCTACGAGCAGTACTTC. It encodes CSAFDLAESSYEQYF.

This chain joins TRBV18 and TRBJ1-5; D is uncertain. Germline CDR1 and CDR2: KGHSH and LQKENI. CDR3 length equals 13 residues. Trimming removed 7 bases from V and 4 bases from J, with 11 bases in between. The CDR3 is CASLDTDNQPQHF. The CDR3 DNA sequence: TGTGCCAGCTTAGACACTGATAATCAGCCCCAGCATTTT. The full variable domain, its missing parts supplied by reference TRBV18 and TRBJ1-5, is NAGVMQNPRHLVRRRGQEARLRCSPMKGHSHVYWYRQLPEEGLKFMVYLQKENIIDESGMPKERFSAEFPKEGPSILRIQQVVRGDSAAYFCASLDTDNQPQHFGDGTRLSIL.

This clonotype appeared many times. This chain links TRBV6-1 with TRBJ2-7, with D possibly called TRBD1 or TRBD2 (5 bases each). The germline V gene encodes CDR1 MNHNS and CDR2 SASEGT. There are 15 residues in the CDR3. V shed 6 bases and J shed 3 bases, with 18 bases lying between them. The DNA for the CDR3 is TGTGCCAGCAGCAGAGTCCGGGACCACCTCTACGAGCAGTACTTC. It is translated as CASSRVRDHLYEQYF.

In its sample, this clonotype was seen once. V is TRBV15 and J is TRBJ2-1; D may match TRBD1 or TRBD2 (5 bases each). The CDR3 sequence is 17 residues long. Germline CDR1 reads LNHNV; CDR2 reads YYDKDF (reference sequence). Trimming removed 6 bases from V and 0 bases from J, with 18 bases in between. The CDR3: CATRGARRTSSYNEQFF. Here the CDR3 DNA reads TGTGCCACCAGAGGGGCTAGGAGGACGAGCTCCTACAATGAGCAGTTCTTC. Full variable domain (remainder filled in from reference TRBV15 and TRBJ2-1): DAMVIQNPRYQVTQFGKPVTLSCSQTLNHNVMYWYQQKSSQAPKLLFHYYDKDFNNEADTPDNFQSRRPNTSFCFLDIRSPGLGDTAMYLCATRGARRTSSYNEQFFGPGTRLTVL.

The chain recombines TRBV5-6 with TRBJ2-3, with D possibly being TRBD1 or TRBD2 (5 bases each). Germline lookup yields CDR1 SGHDT and CDR2 YYEEEE. The length of the CDR3 is 12 residues. V lost 2 bases to trimming and J lost 7 bases, with 8 bases between them. The CDR3 bases are TGTGCCAGCAGCTTCTGGGGGTATACGCAGTATTTT. Protein: CASSFWGYTQYF.

As concerns this clonotype: An end of the junction does not agree with germline; a read error may underlie this. The chain uses TRBV5-6 and TRBJ2-3, with D maybe TRBD2 (5 bases). Germline V lookup: CDR1 SGHDT, CDR2 YYEEEE. The length of the CDR3 is 17 residues. This chain's CDR3 is CASSLLGSGSTTDMQYF. The DNA of the CDR3 is TGTGCCAGCAGCTTGTTAGGGAGTGGTAGTACCACAGATATGCAGTATTTT. Together with reference TRBV5-6 and TRBJ2-3, the CDR3 gives the full variable domain: DAGVTQSPTHLIKTRGQQVTLRCSPKSGHDTVSWYQQALGQGPQFIFQYYEEEERQRGNFPDRFSGHQFPNYSSELNVNALLLGDSALYLCASSLLGSGSTTDMQYFGPGTRLTVL.

Turning to this clonotype: With a much larger clone just one base away, this may be a read error. The V call is TRBV29-1, the J call TRBJ1-1, with TRBD1 as a possible D gene (5 bases). This CDR3 is 13 amino acids long. Trimming took off 5 bases at V and 0 bases at J, with 10 bases between the two ends. The germline gives CDR1 SQVTM, CDR2 ANQGSEA. This CDR3 is CSVRGWLNTEAFF. CDR3 sequence (DNA): TGCAGCGTTAGGGGTTGGTTGAACACTGAAGCTTTCTTT. The entire variable domain, with the rest obtained from reference TRBV29-1 and TRBJ1-1, is as follows: SAVISQKPSRDICQRGTSLTIQCQVDSQVTMMFWYRQQPGQSLTLIATANQGSEATYESGFVIDKFPISRPNLTFSTLTVSNMSPEDSSIYLCSVRGWLNTEAFFGQGTRLTVV.

A note on this clonotype: One end of the junction fails to match germline, which may point to a read error. The V call is TRBV6-1, the J call TRBJ2-3, with D tentatively TRBD1 or TRBD2 (6 bases each). The CDR3 runs to 13 residues. Germline CDR1 and CDR2: MNHNS and SASEGT. This CDR3 reads CTSSGGGMDKQYF. Here the CDR3 DNA reads TGTACCAGCAGTGGAGGGGGGATGGATAAGCAGTATTTT.

This clonotype appeared many times. The V gene is TRBV7-3, the J gene TRBJ2-1, with D maybe TRBD2 (6 bases). The CDR3 totals 19 residues. Germline CDR1 SGHTA, CDR2 FQGTGA. Trimming stripped 2 bases from V and 7 bases from J, with 27 bases between. CDR3 bases: TGTGCCAGCAGCTTAGGAGGGAGGCGACACTTATCTCTCGGGAATGAGCAGTTCTTC. Translation: CASSLGGRRHLSLGNEQFF.

This clonotype showed up many times. The chain has TRBV28 and TRBJ1-5, with D perhaps matching TRBD1 (6 bases). This CDR3 has 21 amino acids. Germline CDR1 reads MDHEN; CDR2 reads SYDVKM. Trimming pared 3 bases from V and 2 bases from J, leaving 29 bases between. The CDR3: CASSLVGWTDPRLKGNQPQHF. For the CDR3, the DNA is TGTGCCAGCAGTTTGGTTGGCTGGACAGACCCTCGATTGAAGGGCAATCAGCCCCAGCATTTT. The entire variable domain, with the rest obtained from reference TRBV28 and TRBJ1-5, is as follows: DVKVTQSSRYLVKRTGEKVFLECVQDMDHENMFWYRQDPGLGLRLIYFSYDVKMKEKGDIPEGYSVSREKKERFSLILESASTNQTSMYLCASSLVGWTDPRLKGNQPQHFGDGTRLSIL.

This clonotype was seen ten or more times. The chain links TRBV12-3 or TRBV12-4 to TRBJ1-2; D is undetermined. Trimming stripped 2 bases from V and 5 bases from J, with 6 bases between. There are 12 residues in the CDR3. The chain's CDR3 is CASSLRQYGYTF. Written as DNA, the CDR3 is TGTGCCAGCAGTTTAAGGCAATATGGCTACACCTTC.

The chain is built from TRBV6-1 and TRBJ2-7; 7 bases fit TRBD1. Germline CDR1 is MNHNS and CDR2 is SASEGT. This CDR3 spans 15 amino acids. The V segment lost 0 bases and the J segment 6 bases; nucleotides outside the gene matches: 8. For the CDR3, the DNA is TGTGCCAGCAGTGAAGCCCCGGGACAGCTCCGCGAGCAGTACTTC. Protein product: CASSEAPGQLREQYF.

The CDR3 loop reads CASSYYIRTGGYGYTF. The DNA for the CDR3 is TGTGCCAGCAGTTACTATATTAGGACAGGCGGCTATGGCTACACCTTC. The rearrangement uses TRBV6-2 or TRBV6-3 and TRBJ1-2, with 7 bases identical to TRBD1. V was pared by 1 base and J by 4 bases, with 9 bases of the junction left unmatched. CDR1 is MNHEY and CDR2 is SVGEGT in the germline V gene. The CDR3 consists of 16 residues.

Worth noting for this clonotype: A much more abundant neighbour one base away suggests this may be a read error. The CDR3 is CAGSSPGLAGVREQYF. CDR3 coding DNA: TGTGCCGGCAGCTCCCCGGGACTAGCGGGAGTACGGGAGCAGTACTTC. The chain employs TRBV7-2 and TRBJ2-7; 14 bases are shared with TRBD2. The CDR3 totals 16 residues. Germline-derived CDR1 and CDR2 are SGHTA and FQGNSA.

The genes are TRBV20-1 and TRBJ2-5; 7 bases line up with TRBD1. The CDR3 totals 14 residues. J was trimmed by 5 bases and V by 3 bases; bases with no gene match: 9. From germline, CDR1 is DFQATT and CDR2 SNEGSKA (reference sequence). The CDR3 coding sequence is TGCAGTGCTAGTCCTCCGACAGGGATGGAGACCCAGTACTTC. Its translation is CSASPPTGMETQYF.

In this sample, this clonotype turned up many times. The V call is TRBV5-4, the J call TRBJ2-5, with D possibly matching TRBD1 (6 bases). V was shortened by 4 bases and J by 5 bases, with 12 bases between the two germline ends. Germline V gene lookup returns CDR1 SGHNT and CDR2 YYREEE (reference sequence). This CDR3 spans 13 amino acids. CDR3: CASSRTVTETQYF. CDR3 sequence (DNA): TGTGCCAGCAGCCGGACAGTCACTGAGACCCAGTACTTC.

There are many counts of this clonotype. The gene calls are TRBV12-5 and TRBJ2-1; possible D gene TRBD1, 5 bases. The CDR3 totals 13 residues. In germline, CDR1 is LGHNT, CDR2 FRNRAP. V was pared by 5 bases and J by 8 bases, with 13 bases between. The CDR3 region is CASGPHTGYEQFF. The CDR3 DNA is TGTGCTAGTGGTCCACACACAGGTTATGAGCAGTTCTTC.

In regard to this clonotype: Its ends do not fully match the called genes, so a read error is possible. This sequence joins TRBV7-9 and TRBJ1-1; a weak D match, TRBD1 (5 bases). CDR1 and CDR2 (germline): SEHNR, FQNEAQ (reference sequence). The CDR3 extends over 14 amino acids. The CDR3 nucleotides read TGTGCCAGCAGCTTAGGGCGGGGGTTTACTGTAGCTTCCTTT. It is translated as CASSLGRGFTVASF.

This clonotype appeared many times. V gene TRBV19 combines with J gene TRBJ2-7; TRBD1 aligns across 10 bases. CDR3 size: 15 residues. Trimming cost V 5 bases and J 4 bases; bases outside gene matches: 8. Germline assignment: CDR1 LNHDA and CDR2 SQIVND (reference sequence). This CDR3 reads CASSLPGQGIYEQYF. CDR3 bases: TGTGCCAGTAGTCTACCGGGACAGGGGATATACGAGCAGTACTTC.

In this sample, this clonotype turned up many times. This chain links TRBV2 with TRBJ2-3, with TRBD2 matching 7 bases. This CDR3 has 16 residues. The V and J ends lost 5 bases and 2 bases, in that order; junction bases with no gene match: 10. Germline V lookup: CDR1 SNHLY, CDR2 FYNNEI. CDR3 protein: CASSPWTSEVTDTQYF. For the CDR3, the DNA is TGTGCCAGCAGTCCCTGGACTAGTGAAGTCACAGATACGCAGTATTTT.

This clonotype came up many times. The genes are TRBV19 and TRBJ2-2; 8 bases align to TRBD1. Trimming cost V 5 bases and J 2 bases; bases outside gene matches: 4. Germline lookup yields CDR1 LNHDA and CDR2 SQIVND (reference sequence). The CDR3 contains 15 residues. The CDR3 sequence: CASSAGQGNTGELFF. CDR3 DNA: TGTGCCAGTAGTGCCGGACAGGGTAACACCGGGGAGCTGTTTTTT.

CDR3 DNA: TGTGCCAGAAGTCCGGGGACTAGCTCATACGAGCAGTACTTC. Protein sequence: CARSPGTSSYEQYF. V gene TRBV6-1 combines with J gene TRBJ2-7; 9 nucleotides match TRBD2. The CDR3 loop spans 14 amino acids. Germline trimming cut 9 bases from V and 4 bases from J; bases unmatched to any gene: 10. Germline V gene lookup returns CDR1 MNHNS and CDR2 SASEGT.

This chain joins TRBV6-9 and TRBJ2-1; 7 bases match TRBD2. The junction had 7 bases not matched to a gene; V was cut back by 3 bases and J by 8 bases. Germline V gene data show CDR1 as MNHGY and CDR2 as SVAAGI. This CDR3 is 14 amino acids long. The CDR3 loop is CASSYPAGSDEQFF. The DNA of the CDR3 is TGTGCCAGCAGTTACCCAGCGGGGAGTGATGAGCAGTTCTTC.

In the case of this clonotype: One junction end does not reproduce the germline sequence, and a read error may be involved. The rearrangement links TRBV7-2 to TRBJ2-3; no clear D gene. The CDR3 is 13 amino acids. The germline CDR1 and CDR2 sequences are SGHTA and FQGNSA. The CDR3 DNA follows: TGCGCCAGCAGCACACGAGTCACAGATACGCAGTATTTT. This encodes CASSTRVTDTQYF. Full variable domain (rest looked up from reference TRBV7-2 and TRBJ2-3): GAGVSQSPSNKVTEKGKDVELRCDPISGHTALYWYRQSLGQGLEFLIYFQGNSAPDKSGLPSDRFSAERTGGSVSTLTIQRTQQEDSAVYLCASSTRVTDTQYFGPGTRLTVL.